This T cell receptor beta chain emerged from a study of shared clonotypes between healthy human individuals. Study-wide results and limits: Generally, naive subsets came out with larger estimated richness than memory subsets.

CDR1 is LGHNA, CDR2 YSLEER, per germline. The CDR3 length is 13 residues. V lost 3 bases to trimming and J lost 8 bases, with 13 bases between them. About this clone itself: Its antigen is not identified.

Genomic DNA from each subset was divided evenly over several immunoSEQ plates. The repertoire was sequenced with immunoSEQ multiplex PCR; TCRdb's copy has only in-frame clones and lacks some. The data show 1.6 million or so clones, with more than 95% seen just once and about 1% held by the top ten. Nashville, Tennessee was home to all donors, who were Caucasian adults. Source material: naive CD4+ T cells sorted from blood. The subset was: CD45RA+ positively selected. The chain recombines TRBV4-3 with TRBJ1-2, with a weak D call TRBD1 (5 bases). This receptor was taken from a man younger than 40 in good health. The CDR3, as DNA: TGCGCCAGCAGCCAGGGACCCGTGGGCGGCTACACCTTC. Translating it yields CASSQGPVGGYTF.